The subject of this entry is one T cell receptor (beta chain). What this receptor recognizes is not known. Base qualities are missing; no much larger clone stands one base away. Library method: the immunoSEQ multiplex PCR assay. For the multiplex PCR, a mixture combining 60 forward primers for TCR Vbeta segments and 13 reverse primers for TCR Jbeta segments was used. The CDR3 region of rearranged TCR beta genes was amplified from genomic DNA by a multiplex PCR assay. The Illumina HiSeq System was used to sequence the amplified TCR beta libraries as 87-base-pair reads. From the authors' description of their analysis: Across the 500 to 750 repertoires, a later analysis counted around 80 million unique TCR beta chains, around 11 million of which were shared by at least two donors. Raw reads were error-corrected and collapsed into unique sequences with a nearest-neighbor algorithm that merged closely related sequences to remove PCR and sequencing errors. To assign V, D and J gene segments, CDR3 sequences were aligned to IMGT reference sequences. For a sequence to be retained, a match of at least six nucleotides to both a V gene segment and a J gene segment was required. Rearrangements were called productive when the CDR3 lacked stop codons and stayed in frame with V and J; all others were non-productive. Following IMGT convention, CDR3 was defined as the stretch from the second conserved V-encoded cysteine up to the conserved J-encoded phenylalanine. In an earlier analysis of roughly 580 of the donors, sequences lacking an unambiguous match to a single V gene segment were excluded. An earlier analysis of 587 of the donors called V segments functional above 56.7% productive rearrangements and segregating when the between-donor standard deviation exceeded 5%. A statistical classification framework was built for diagnosing cytomegalovirus status from the catalog of TCR beta chain sequences. In a later analysis, TCR nucleotide sequences were compared against IMGT/GENE-DB human TR gene sequences so that V and J genes could be assigned. A later analysis assigned CDR3 sequences and most-parsimonious VDJ recombination scenarios with the TCRdist pipeline. In a later analysis, every TCR beta chain was defined by the combination of its CDR3 amino acid sequence and its V-gene family, and reads without a unique V-gene family were dropped. A later analysis removed 450 to 600 highly shared, low-generation-probability nucleotide sequences to deal with suspected cross-contamination and a sequencing artifact. For each public chain, a later analysis derived a clonal expansion index from normalized ranks of inferred template counts within each repertoire. In a later analysis, generation probabilities were computed using a VDJ recombination model fitted to out-of-frame rearrangements, and the results were checked against IGoR. In a later analysis, hypergeometric tests were used to score TCR-TCR, TCR-HLA and TCR-CMV co-occurrence, with a repertoire-size bias correction applied to TCR pairs. In a later analysis, false discovery rates were estimated by permuting HLA or CMV assignments 20 times. In a later analysis, co-occurring TCRs were grouped using DBSCAN, with TCRdist sequence similarity added in when clustering inside HLA-allele-positive subsets. Repertoires with fewer than 30,000 or more than 120,000 public chains, plus five repertoires with anomalous nucleotide sharing, were excluded from co-occurrence clustering. In its TCRdb copy, this immuneACCESS table keeps in-frame sequences only and misses some clones. Where compared with another copy, unresolved V genes explain less than half of these, and the others have no known cause. V and J calls and clone size are as listed in that table; D and trimming were resolved from the DNA. The sample profile shows about 210,000 clones; 82% of them were found once. The ten top clones hold around 6% of the sample.

The CDR3 runs 14 residues from the cysteine to the phenylalanine. The kept DNA is CDR3 alone, 42 bases in frame from the first base. The V end loses 6 bases and the J end loses 7 bases, and a stretch of 15 bases separates them. CDR1 and CDR2 are read off the germline V gene as KGHSH and LQKENI. The cohort consisted of 650 to 850 healthy bone marrow donors. At the time of sampling, all cohort members were nominally healthy, though unrecorded immune exposures were likely present. The donor was CMV seropositive and belonged to the group of 250 to 300 seropositive cohort members. A peripheral blood sample was collected from each donor, and TCR beta sequencing was performed on peripheral blood mononuclear cells. Genomic DNA was extracted from the blood cell samples with the Qiagen DNeasy Blood Extraction Kit. These data are taken from a study of cytomegalovirus exposure and HLA in healthy donors (dated by TCRdb to the late 2010s). General notes on the study: In an earlier analysis of approximately 640 of the donors, 276 Gb of sequence data and just under 120 million unique TCR beta sequences from roughly 190 million T cells were reported. In an earlier analysis of 550 to 700 of the donors, high-throughput TCR beta sequencing was used to judge whether each TCR beta V gene segment behaved as functional or pseudogenic. HLA typing included class I and class II loci at four-digit resolution. Among 300 to 500 genotyped donors of the cohort, an average of approximately 240,000 unique TCR beta nucleotide sequences was sequenced per donor, of which about 19% were non-productive. The number of typed donors differed by locus: about 620-640 for A, B, C, DRB1 and DQB1; approximately 540 for DQA1; approximately 610 for DPA1; and roughly 450 for DPB1. Approximately 300 gigabases of sequencing data and tens of millions of unique TCR sequences made up an early release that covered 640 HLA-typed donors. To predict cytomegalovirus infection status, the study combined high-throughput TCR immunosequencing, statistical association of individual TCRs with disease status, and machine learning. The study aimed to test whether signatures of past pathogen exposure could be identified by cataloging public T cell receptors. All discovery cohort repertoires had been generated using a single sequencing platform. Of the 300 to 500 genotyped donors, 65% to 90% were placed in the genetic ancestry cluster associated with self-reported Caucasian donors. Rather than drawing on any new phenotypic data, the later analysis identified candidate immune exposures from TCR beta sequences and the way those sequences occurred across donors. Donor age, sex, ethnicity and CMV serostatus were collected together with the repertoire data. In a later analysis, previously published TCR beta repertoires from several hundred donors were re-analyzed and high-resolution HLA genotyping was added so that TCR occurrence patterns could be studied. Several DR-DQ haplotypes were handled as single units for association and clustering, since linkage in the cohort was strong. The study profiled the T cell repertoires of 666 subjects by immunosequencing and related them to cytomegalovirus serostatus. Genome-wide SNP genotypes for about three fifths of the roughly 700 donors were used in a later genetic analysis, which treated that subset as a discovery cohort. Along with the approximately 670-subject first cohort, a separate validation cohort of over 90 different subjects was used.

Study-level results and caveats: The presence/absence analyses assumed that sequencing depth was roughly uniform across donors, and that assumption may not be true. A further reported finding was that TCR beta sequences accurately predicted the HLA-A and HLA-B alleles for most subjects in the first cohort. According to a later analysis, most CMV-associated TCR beta chains appeared to be HLA-restricted, and the HLA associations seemed to be driven largely by CMV exposure. In a later analysis, HLA-associated TCR beta chains were found to be more clonally expanded and to have lower generation probabilities than equally common non-associated chains. In a later analysis, 16,951 TCR beta sequences were associated with specific HLA alleles at a false discovery rate of 0.05. A cluster of highly shared sequence variants was judged likely to be a technical artifact of the sequencing pipeline. The authors suggested that the approach could potentially be generalized to other disease states and immunological phenotypes. Because some donors lacked HLA typing at each locus, the association tests relied only on the typed subset. In a later analysis, the rate of TCR association differed among HLA loci, with DRB1 alleles having the most associated TCRs and HLA-C alleles having the fewest. Across donors, most TCR sequences were observed very rarely, whereas some public TCRs were present in many individuals. The earlier analysis of approximately 560 of the donors excluded roughly 16 rarely observed V segments, including chromosome 9 orphons, because counts were too low. When HLA alleles, especially DR and DQ, strongly co-occurred, attributing TCR associations to individual alleles was difficult. In a later analysis, several top co-occurrence clusters were reported to appear linked to parvovirus B19, influenza, CMV and Epstein-Barr virus. In a later genetic analysis, a missense DCLRE1C variant was associated with V-gene and J-gene trimming of TCR beta chains, and the association was replicated in an independent cohort. Some IMGT-functional V segments, including TRBV6-2 and TRBV6-3, could not be distinguished by the 87-base-pair reads and were therefore excluded. In the study, some 160 TCR beta chains were listed as associated with cytomegalovirus. This cohort had only TCR beta chains sequenced, and the lack of alpha or paired-chain data limited which features could be detected. Linkage disequilibrium might explain the correlated functional status among segregating V segments, but an unknown experimental factor could not be excluded. In an earlier analysis of some 550 of the donors, most TCR beta V segments were observed in productive rearrangements about 87% or about 30% of the time, broadly matching IMGT annotations. Three of the identified cytomegalovirus-associated TCR beta chains were confirmed in vitro to be specific for cytomegalovirus antigens. According to a later genetic analysis, donors in an Asian-associated ancestry cluster had fewer N-insertions in productive TCRs than the approximately 690-donor mean. The classifier was reported to diagnose cytomegalovirus status with high specificity and sensitivity in both the original cohort and the validation cohort. The only immune exposure information available for the cohort was CMV serostatus.

The chain is made from TRBV18 and TRBJ1-4; the D gene is perhaps TRBD1, from 6 matching bases. Input material: PBMCs. This TCR was sampled from a man aged 35 to 55 in good health and CMV-seropositive. The CDR3 in this case is CASSQQGAAEKLFF. The bases are TGTGCCAGCTCCCAACAGGGTGCGGCTGAAAAACTGTTTTTT.